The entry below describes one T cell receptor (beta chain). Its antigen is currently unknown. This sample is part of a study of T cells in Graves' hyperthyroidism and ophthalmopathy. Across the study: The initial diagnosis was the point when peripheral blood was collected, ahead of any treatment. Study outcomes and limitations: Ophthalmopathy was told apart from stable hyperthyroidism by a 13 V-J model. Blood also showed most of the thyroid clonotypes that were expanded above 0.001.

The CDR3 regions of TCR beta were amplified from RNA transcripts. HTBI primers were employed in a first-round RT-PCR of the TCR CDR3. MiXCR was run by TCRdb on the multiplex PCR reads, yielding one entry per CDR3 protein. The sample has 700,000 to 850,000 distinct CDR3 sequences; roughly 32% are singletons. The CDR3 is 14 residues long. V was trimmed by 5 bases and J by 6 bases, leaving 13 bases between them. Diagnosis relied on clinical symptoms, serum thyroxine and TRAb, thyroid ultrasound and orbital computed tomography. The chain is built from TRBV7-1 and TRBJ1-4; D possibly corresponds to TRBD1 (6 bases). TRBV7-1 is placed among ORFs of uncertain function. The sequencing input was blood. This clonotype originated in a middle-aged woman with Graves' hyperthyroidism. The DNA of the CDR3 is TGTGCCAGCAGCACAGGGTTATTATATGAAAAACTGTTTTTT. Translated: CASSTGLLYEKLFF.